This T cell receptor (beta chain) comes out of a study of regulatory T cells in long-lasting Graves disease. As for the study in general: For under 3 months, newly diagnosed Graves' patients had been taking antithyroid drugs.

Noted time point: newly diagnosed GD, antithyroid drugs for less than 3 months. The TCR library was made from RNA that had been extracted from PBMCs in TRIzol. This clonotype has a count of ten or more. The antigen remains unidentified. Study-wide findings and caveats: Accuracy may have suffered from the small sample size.

Through Arm-PCR of CDR3 regions and iRepertoire HTBI primers, TCR beta libraries were built. TCRdb re-analysed the multiplex PCR reads in MiXCR, keeping a single row per CDR3 protein. The sample contains about 360,000 distinct CDR3 sequences, about a sixth of which appear only once. The CDR3 covers 14 residues. Germline values: CDR1 SGHAT, CDR2 FQNNGV. The trim removed 5 bases at V and 4 bases at J, leaving 6 bases unmatched. This same sample was also part of a study on T cells in Graves' hyperthyroidism and ophthalmopathy. From that paper: A model built on 13 V-J features separated ophthalmopathy from stable hyperthyroidism.

The sample in question was peripheral blood mononuclear cells (PBMCs), obtained at new diagnosis, from a patient treated with antithyroid drugs. The chain recombines TRBV11-2 with TRBJ2-3; TRBD1 agrees at 7 bases. The source is a young woman with Graves disease. In DNA, the CDR3 is TGTGCCAGCAGCCCCCAGACAGGGTCAGATACGCAGTATTTT. Encoded protein: CASSPQTGSDTQYF.